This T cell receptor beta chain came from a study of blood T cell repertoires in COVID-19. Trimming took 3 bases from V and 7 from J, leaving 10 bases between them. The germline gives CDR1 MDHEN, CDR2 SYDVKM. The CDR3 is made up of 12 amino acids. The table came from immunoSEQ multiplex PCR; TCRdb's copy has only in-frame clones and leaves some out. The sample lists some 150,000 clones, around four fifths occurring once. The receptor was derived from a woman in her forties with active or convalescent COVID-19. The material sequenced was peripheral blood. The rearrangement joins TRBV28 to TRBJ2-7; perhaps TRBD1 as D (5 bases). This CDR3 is CASSLLRQEQYF. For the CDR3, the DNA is TGTGCCAGCAGTTTGCTTCGACAGGAGCAGTACTTC.